The 12 T cell receptor beta chains given below trace back to one sample, sequenced in a study of CD8 T cells in Susac syndrome (dated by TCRdb to 2018 to 2020). The library was made by the immunoSEQ multiplex PCR assay. RNA was extracted using the RNeasy kit, and about 0.5 to 1 microgram was reverse transcribed with random hexamers. Using fastp trimming at Q25 and MiXCR clonotype assembly, TCRdb reanalyzed the public sequencing data and kept in-frame beta chains. Rows with one shared CDR3 protein collapse into an entry with the most common genes and DNA. The sample records under 200,000 distinct CDR3 sequences, 85% to 95% of which are singletons. The top ten clones comprise about 0.15% of the sample. Material for sequencing was CD8+ T cells from PBMCs. Every receptor here comes from a human donor with multiple sclerosis.

The chain links TRBV27 to TRBJ2-7; 10 bases match TRBD2. This CDR3 region has 15 residues. V shed 4 bases, J shed 4 bases, and the junction held 7 bases outside the gene matches. Germline-derived CDR1 and CDR2 are MNHEY and SMNVEV (reference sequence). The CDR3 loop reads CASSSIQGLAYEQYF. In DNA form, the CDR3 reads TGTGCCAGCAGTTCAATTCAGGGACTAGCGTACGAGCAGTACTTC.

The gene calls are TRBV29-1 and TRBJ2-5; TRBD2 matches at 8 bases. Germline V CDR1 and CDR2: SQVTM, ANQGSEA. The J segment lost 4 bases and the V segment lost 5 bases, leaving 6 bases of the junction unmatched. The CDR3 extends over 13 amino acids. The CDR3 DNA reads TGCAGCGTTAAGGCGGGAGGCAGAGAGACCCAGTACTTC. Protein: CSVKAGGRETQYF.

This clonotype showed up just a few times. This chain links TRBV12-3 or TRBV12-4 with TRBJ1-2; D remains ambiguous. With 1 base removed from V and 5 bases from J, the gap between germline ends came to 2 bases. The CDR3 extends over 11 amino acids. In nucleotides, the CDR3 is TGTGCCAGCAGTTTAGAGTATGGCTACACCTTC. The encoded protein is CASSLEYGYTF.

This chain links TRBV27 with TRBJ2-1; D may be TRBD2 (6 bases). Trimming cost V 0 bases and J 8 bases, with 11 bases left between them. Germline CDR1 and CDR2: MNHEY and SMNVEV (reference sequence). This CDR3 has 14 residues. The CDR3 region is CASSLSGGGDEQFF. CDR3 sequence (DNA): TGTGCCAGCAGTTTATCGGGGGGTGGGGATGAGCAGTTCTTC.

The V and J genes are TRBV15 and TRBJ1-6; D uncertain. The CDR3 spans 14 residues. In germline, CDR1 is LNHNV, CDR2 YYDKDF (reference sequence). V lost 3 bases and J 10 bases, leaving 13 bases between the germline ends. CDR3: CATSSGPQSSPLHF. Written as DNA, the CDR3 is TGTGCCACCAGCAGTGGGCCCCAATCGTCACCCCTCCACTTT.

V usage is TRBV20-1 and J usage is TRBJ1-5; D uncertain. Germline-derived CDR1 and CDR2 are DFQATT and SNEGSKA (reference sequence). The V gene lost 5 bases and the J gene lost 5 bases, with 10 bases spanning the gap. The CDR3 has 12 residues. CDR3 sequence reads: CSAATADQPQHF. In DNA, the CDR3 is TGCAGTGCTGCGACCGCCGATCAGCCCCAGCATTTT.

This chain links TRBV9 with TRBJ2-2, with D unclear. Germline CDR1 reads SGDLS; CDR2 reads YYNGEE. There are 14 residues in the CDR3. Trimming took off 0 bases at V and 4 bases at J, with 7 bases between the two ends. The CDR3 region is CASSVGHATGELFF. The CDR3 nucleotides are TGTGCCAGCAGCGTAGGACACGCCACCGGGGAGCTGTTTTTT.

The chain carries TRBV6-5 and TRBJ2-1, with D possibly being TRBD1 or TRBD2 (5 bases each). V dropped 0 bases and J dropped 6 bases, with 9 bases sitting between them. CDR1 MNHEY and CDR2 SVGAGI come from the germline V gene. The CDR3 consists of 14 residues. The CDR3 nucleotides are TGTGCCAGCAGTTACTCGAGGGACCGCAATGAGCAGTTCTTC. As protein: CASSYSRDRNEQFF.

The chain couples TRBV7-2 to TRBJ1-2; unclear D gene. The CDR3 contains 11 residues. The germline gives CDR1 SGHTA, CDR2 FQGNSA. V dropped 8 bases and J dropped 8 bases, with 12 bases sitting between them. DNA for the CDR3: TGTGCCAGCTTAACCTATTCCGGCTACACCTTC. Its protein product is CASLTYSGYTF.

The rearrangement links TRBV6-5 to TRBJ2-1, with D unclear. The CDR3 sequence is 15 residues long. Trimming pared 4 bases from V and 0 bases from J, leaving 10 bases between. Germline V gene sequence: CDR1 MNHEY, CDR2 SVGAGI. Written as DNA, the CDR3 is TGTGCCAGCAGTTCCACTGAGAGCTCCTACAATGAGCAGTTCTTC. Translated: CASSSTESSYNEQFF.

The chain uses TRBV9 and TRBJ1-6; unclear D gene. Between the trimmed V and J ends, which lost 4 bases and 10 bases, there was a span of 18 bases. Germline CDR1 reads SGDLS; CDR2 reads YYNGEE. This CDR3 region has 15 residues. The CDR3 DNA is TGTGCCAGCAGCCCCTCTTCAAGCGGAGGCTCACCCCTCCACTTT. This gives the protein CASSPSSSGGSPLHF.

This clonotype was counted between two and nine times. The genes are TRBV27 and TRBJ1-5; possibly TRBD1 for D (5 bases). With 3 bases removed from V and 5 bases from J, the gap between germline ends came to 8 bases. Germline CDR1 is MNHEY and CDR2 is SMNVEV (reference sequence). This CDR3 comprises 13 residues. In DNA, the CDR3 is TGTGCCAGCAGTTTCCAGGGAGATCAGCCCCAGCATTTT. This sequence encodes CASSFQGDQPQHF.